This T cell receptor beta chain derives from a study of CD8 T cells in ankylosing spondylitis. General observations from the study: There was reportedly significant enrichment of clones that were disease-linked in matched ankylosing spondylitis synovial fluid.

TCRdb redid the calling of the 5' RACE reads with MiXCR, one entry per CDR3 protein. The table has under 450,000 distinct CDR3 sequences, roughly 22% seen once. About this clonotype: The antigen is undetermined.

V was pared by 7 bases and J by 7 bases, with 11 bases between. This CDR3 contains 12 residues. Germline-derived CDR1 and CDR2 are LGHNT and FRNRAP. This sequence originates from a male donor with ankylosing spondylitis or in good health (not recorded which). The sequenced sample was blood, either unsorted or a sorted T cell fraction (not recorded which). The chain joins TRBV12-5 to TRBJ2-1; D possibly corresponds to TRBD1 (5 bases). CDR3: CASAWGTNEQFF. CDR3 DNA sequence: TGTGCTAGTGCCTGGGGCACGAATGAGCAGTTCTTC.